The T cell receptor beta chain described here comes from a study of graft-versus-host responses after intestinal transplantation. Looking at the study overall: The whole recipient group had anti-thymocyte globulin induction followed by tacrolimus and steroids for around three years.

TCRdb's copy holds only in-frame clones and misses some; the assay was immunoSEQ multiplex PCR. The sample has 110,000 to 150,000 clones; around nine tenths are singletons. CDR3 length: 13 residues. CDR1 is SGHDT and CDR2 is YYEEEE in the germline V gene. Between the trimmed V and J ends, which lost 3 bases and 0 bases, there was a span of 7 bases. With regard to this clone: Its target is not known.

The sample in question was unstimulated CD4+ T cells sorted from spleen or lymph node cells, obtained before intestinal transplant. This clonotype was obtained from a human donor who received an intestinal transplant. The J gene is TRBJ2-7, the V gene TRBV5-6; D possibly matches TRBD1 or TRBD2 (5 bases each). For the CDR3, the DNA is TGTGCCAGCAGCTGGGACCGCTCCTACGAGCAGTACTTC. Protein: CASSWDRSYEQYF.